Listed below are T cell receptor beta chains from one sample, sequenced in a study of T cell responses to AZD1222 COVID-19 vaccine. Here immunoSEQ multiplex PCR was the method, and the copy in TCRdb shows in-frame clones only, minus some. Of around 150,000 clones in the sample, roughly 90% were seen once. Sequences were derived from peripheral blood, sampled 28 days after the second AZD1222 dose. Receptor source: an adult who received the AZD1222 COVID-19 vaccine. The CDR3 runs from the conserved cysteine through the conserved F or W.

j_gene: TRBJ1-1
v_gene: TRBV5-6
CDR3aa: CASNGAGNEAFF

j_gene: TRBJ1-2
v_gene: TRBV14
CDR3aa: CASSPRQIYGYTF

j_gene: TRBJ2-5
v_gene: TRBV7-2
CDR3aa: CASSRRLTKETQYF

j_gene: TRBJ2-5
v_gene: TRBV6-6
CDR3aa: CASSRASRAGETQYF

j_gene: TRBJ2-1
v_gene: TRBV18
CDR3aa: CASSPIVERRGNNEQFF

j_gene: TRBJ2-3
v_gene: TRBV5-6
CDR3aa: CASSYTHTDTQYF

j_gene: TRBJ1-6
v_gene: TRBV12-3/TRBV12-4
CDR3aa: CASSLGNSPLHF

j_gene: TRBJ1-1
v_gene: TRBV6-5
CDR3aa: CASSPYFLGGTEAFF

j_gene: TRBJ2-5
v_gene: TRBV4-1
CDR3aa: CASSQEIGVLGTQYF

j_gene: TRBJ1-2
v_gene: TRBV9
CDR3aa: CASSSQAPGQGVGYTF

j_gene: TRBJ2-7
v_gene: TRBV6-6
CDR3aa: CASRRDISYEQYF

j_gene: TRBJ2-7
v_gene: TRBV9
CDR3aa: CASSGRYSSYEQYF

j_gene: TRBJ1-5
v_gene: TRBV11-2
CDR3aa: CASSPGTGLGEPQHF

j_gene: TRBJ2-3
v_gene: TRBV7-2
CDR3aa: CASSLVGTDTQYF

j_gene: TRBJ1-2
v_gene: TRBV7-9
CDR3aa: CASSLKPGSDGYTF